These 27 T cell receptor beta chains were sequenced from one sample in a study of naive and memory T cell subsets. Both TRBC1 and TRBC2 were covered by a beta constant-region primer of two equimolar oligonucleotides. Four rounds of PCR amplified the ligated cDNA using nested alpha and beta constant-region primers plus SP2. MiXCR, applied by TCRdb to the UMI-ligation and nested PCR reads, yields one record per CDR3 protein. The data hold 95,000 to 150,000 distinct CDR3 sequences, with 35% to 40% observed a single time. The specimen sequenced was central memory CD4+ T cells from blood. The receptors shown here come from a human donor in good health.

This clonotype was seen only a few times. The chain recombines TRBV20-1 with TRBJ2-7; 8 nucleotides agree with TRBD1. J lost 5 bases, V lost 3 bases, and 9 bases had no gene match. This CDR3 comprises 14 residues. Germline CDR1 is DFQATT and CDR2 is SNEGSKA (reference sequence). The CDR3 DNA is TGCAGTGCTAGGATTTCAGGGGGCGCCGACGAGCAGTACTTC. This sequence encodes CSARISGGADEQYF.

The V and J genes are TRBV11-2 and TRBJ2-5; 9 nucleotides line up with TRBD1. The CDR3 spans 14 residues. V lost 2 bases and J lost 7; bases outside the gene matches: 5. Germline V lookup: CDR1 SGHAT, CDR2 FQNNGV. In DNA, the CDR3 is TGTGCCAGCAGCTTATACAGGGGGCCTGGGACCCAGTACTTC. As protein: CASSLYRGPGTQYF. The full variable domain, with the rest looked up from reference TRBV11-2 and TRBJ2-5, is EAGVAQSPRYKIIEKRQSVAFWCNPISGHATLYWYQQILGQGPKLLIQFQNNGVVDDSQLPKDRFSAERLKGVDSTLKIQPAKLEDSAVYLCASSLYRGPGTQYFGPGTRLLVL.

This clonotype was observed once. The J gene is TRBJ2-1, the V gene TRBV20-1; tentatively, D is TRBD1 or TRBD2 (6 bases each). The CDR3 consists of 12 residues. V lost 2 bases and J 6 bases, leaving 8 bases between the germline ends. Germline CDR1 is DFQATT and CDR2 is SNEGSKA (reference sequence). The chain's CDR3 is CSARRGANEQFF. The CDR3 DNA reads TGCAGTGCTAGAAGGGGGGCCAATGAGCAGTTCTTC.

This chain connects TRBV6-5 to TRBJ1-1, with 9 bases identical to TRBD1. Germline V CDR1 and CDR2: MNHEY, SVGAGI. This CDR3 spans 15 amino acids. The J segment lost 7 bases and the V segment lost 2 bases, leaving 8 bases of the junction unmatched. The CDR3 here is CASSYGPGQGGEAFF. DNA of the CDR3: TGTGCCAGCAGTTACGGCCCGGGACAGGGAGGTGAAGCTTTCTTT.

The chain employs TRBV28 and TRBJ1-3; possibly TRBD1 for D (5 bases). CDR1 MDHEN and CDR2 SYDVKM come from the germline V gene. This CDR3 is built from 17 residues. The germline V and J ends were trimmed by 5 bases and 0 bases, with 17 bases remaining between them. CDR3 coding DNA: TGTGCCAGCAGTATATCTCGGGGACGGTCCTCTGGAAACACCATATATTTT. Amino acids: CASSISRGRSSGNTIYF.

The chain couples TRBV20-1 to TRBJ2-3; D is possibly TRBD1 (6 bases). The germline V gene encodes CDR1 DFQATT and CDR2 SNEGSKA (reference sequence). Trimming cost V 5 bases and J 0 bases, with 12 bases left between them. This CDR3 comprises 14 residues. In DNA form, the CDR3 reads TGCAGTGCTGTAAGGACAGCTAGCACAGATACGCAGTATTTT. It encodes CSAVRTASTDTQYF.

The V call is TRBV6-2 or TRBV6-3, the J call TRBJ2-7, with D unclear. This CDR3 comprises 13 residues. Deletions cut 2 bases from V and 4 bases from J, with 9 bases between. The germline V gene has CDR1 MNHEY and CDR2 SVGEGT. DNA of the CDR3: TGTGCCAGCAGTTACCACACGGATTACGAGCAGTACTTC. It is translated as CASSYHTDYEQYF.

The chain recombines TRBV7-9 with TRBJ1-1; D is uncertain. The CDR3 has 15 amino acids. CDR1 and CDR2 (germline): SEHNR, FQNEAQ (reference sequence). Trimming left V 1 base short and J 1 base short, with 10 bases between. In nucleotides, the CDR3 is TGTGCCAGCAGCTTAGGGGTTGCGGGGAACACTGAAGCTTTCTTT. Protein sequence: CASSLGVAGNTEAFF.

V and J are TRBV6-4 and TRBJ2-7; the D gene is possibly TRBD2 (6 bases). The CDR3 runs to 12 residues. Germline CDR1 reads MRHNA; CDR2 reads SNTAGT. Trimming removed 7 bases from V and 13 bases from J, with 20 bases in between. As DNA, the CDR3 is TGTGCCAGCATGAAACCGCGGGGCTCCCATTACTTC. This gives the protein CASMKPRGSHYF.

This clonotype showed up just a few times. The rearrangement uses TRBV6-5 and TRBJ2-1; the match to TRBD2 covers 7 bases. CDR1 MNHEY and CDR2 SVGAGI come from the germline V gene. The CDR3 is 13 amino acids. Unmatched junction bases numbered 9, after V lost 10 bases and J lost 6 bases. CDR3 residues: CATQAGPINEQFF. DNA for the CDR3: TGTGCCACCCAAGCGGGACCCATCAATGAGCAGTTCTTC.

Ten or more counts support this clonotype. The chain links TRBV3-1 to TRBJ2-1; 8 nucleotides align to TRBD2. CDR1 is LGHDT and CDR2 is YNNKEL in the germline V gene (reference sequence). CDR3 length: 19 residues. The V segment lost 0 bases and the J segment 4 bases; nucleotides outside the gene matches: 14. Here the CDR3 DNA reads TGTGCCAGCAGCCAAGATCGACTAGCGATTCCTTCGAAATACAATGAGCAGTTCTTC. Its protein is CASSQDRLAIPSKYNEQFF.

This clonotype occurred a few times. This chain joins TRBV27 and TRBJ2-2, with a tentative D call TRBD1 (6 bases). This CDR3 has 13 amino acids. V lost 6 bases to trimming and J lost 6 bases, with 11 bases between them. Germline loops: CDR1 MNHEY, CDR2 SMNVEV (reference sequence). CDR3 residues: CASREQGSGELFF. As DNA, the CDR3 is TGTGCCAGCAGGGAACAGGGATCCGGGGAGCTGTTTTTT.

This clonotype was counted between two and nine times. The V call is TRBV18, the J call TRBJ2-1; 9 bases match TRBD1. This CDR3 is built from 15 residues. The V gene's germline CDR1 is KGHSH and CDR2 LQKENI. V gave up 3 bases and J gave up 7 bases; unmatched junction bases: 7. The CDR3: CASSPGQGSRNEQFF. Written as DNA, the CDR3 is TGTGCCAGCTCACCGGGACAGGGATCAAGAAATGAGCAGTTCTTC.

This clonotype turned up a few times. The chain is built from TRBV21-1 and TRBJ2-7; TRBD1 reflects the table's D call only, with no check against the DNA. TRBV21-1 is recorded as a pseudogene. CDR3 length: 14 amino acids. CDR3: CASSGRQVLYEQYF. CDR3 nucleotide sequence: TGTGCCAGCAGCGGACGACAGGTTCTTTACGAGCAGTACTTC.

CDR3 sequence (DNA): TGTGCCAGCAGCGTACATAGCGGCACCTACGAGCAGTACTTC. This translates into CASSVHSGTYEQYF. The chain joins TRBV9 to TRBJ2-7, with D perhaps TRBD2 (6 bases). The CDR3 sequence is 14 residues long. The V gene's germline CDR1 is SGDLS and CDR2 YYNGEE. The ends were cut back, 1 base at V and 2 bases at J, with 10 bases in the middle.

This clonotype was seen ten or more times. The V gene is TRBV28, the J gene TRBJ1-5; D is ambiguous. The V end lost 6 bases, the J end lost 0 bases, and 3 bases lay between the germline ends. Germline lookup yields CDR1 MDHEN and CDR2 SYDVKM. The CDR3 covers 12 residues. The chain's CDR3 is CASRVSNQPQHF. The CDR3 region has the DNA TGTGCCAGCAGAGTTAGCAATCAGCCCCAGCATTTT.

J is TRBJ1-5 and V is TRBV20-1, with TRBD1 as a possible D gene (5 bases). CDR3 length: 16 residues. The germline CDR1 and CDR2 sequences are DFQATT and SNEGSKA (reference sequence). The V end was cut by 5 bases, the J end by 0 bases, with 17 bases between. The CDR3 loop is CSAQMGGSGSNQPQHF. CDR3 nucleotides: TGCAGTGCTCAGATGGGGGGATCGGGTAGCAATCAGCCCCAGCATTTT.

V usage is TRBV7-3 and J usage is TRBJ2-7, with 7 positions matching TRBD1. V was clipped by 4 bases and J by 4 bases; unmatched bases: 10. The CDR3 consists of 15 residues. CDR1 is SGHTA and CDR2 is FQGTGA in the germline V gene. The chain's CDR3 is CASSSMPGQSYEQYF. CDR3 in DNA: TGTGCCAGCAGCTCCATGCCGGGACAGTCATACGAGCAGTACTTC.

The chain recombines TRBV5-1 with TRBJ2-4, with TRBD2 identical over 7 bases. V lost 0 bases to trimming and J lost 11 bases; unmatched junction nucleotides: 2. This CDR3 spans 12 amino acids. CDR1 and CDR2 (germline): SGHRS, YFSETQ. Here the CDR3 DNA reads TGCGCCAGCAGCTTGGATGGACTAGTTCAGTACTTC. Amino acid sequence: CASSLDGLVQYF.

The CDR3 spells CASSEHDTYTGELFF. CDR3 DNA: TGTGCCAGCAGTGAACACGACACTTACACCGGGGAGCTGTTTTTT. The chain combines TRBV2 with TRBJ2-2; D not certain. This CDR3 comprises 15 residues. Trimming pared 2 bases from V and 3 bases from J, leaving 10 bases between. The germline CDR1 and CDR2 sequences are SNHLY and FYNNEI.

The rearrangement uses TRBV28 and TRBJ2-7, with D possibly being TRBD1 or TRBD2 (5 bases each). The V gene lost 7 bases and the J gene lost 2 bases, with 21 bases spanning the gap. The V gene's germline CDR1 is MDHEN and CDR2 SYDVKM. The CDR3 is 16 residues long. DNA for the CDR3: TGTGCCAGCATCCCAAGTTTGGGGGTTGGACCCTACGAGCAGTACTTC. This sequence encodes CASIPSLGVGPYEQYF.

This clonotype was detected many times. CDR3 region: CASRPNLAGSTDTQYF. The CDR3 DNA reads as TGCGCCAGCAGGCCTAACCTAGCGGGGAGCACAGATACGCAGTATTTT. The genes are TRBV4-1 and TRBJ2-3, with 9 bases matching TRBD2. CDR3 length: 16 amino acids. V gave up 6 bases and J gave up 0 bases; unmatched junction bases: 7. The germline V gene encodes CDR1 MGHRA and CDR2 YSYEKL.

This clonotype was seen at least ten times. V usage is TRBV7-2 and J usage is TRBJ2-5; no firm D call. The CDR3 contains 14 residues. Germline V gene sequence: CDR1 SGHTA, CDR2 FQGNSA. The V end was cut by 0 bases, the J end by 2 bases, with 7 bases between. The CDR3 DNA reads as TGTGCCAGCAGCTTAGCGTCAGCTCAAGAGACCCAGTACTTC. Protein sequence: CASSLASAQETQYF.

This clonotype was counted between two and nine times. This chain connects TRBV6-2 or TRBV6-3 to TRBJ2-1; 11 bases agree with TRBD2. Looked up from germline, CDR1 is MNHEY and CDR2 is SVGEGT. V lost 2 bases to trimming and J lost 10 bases; unmatched junction nucleotides: 7. CDR3 length: 15 residues. CDR3 sequence reads: CASSYMGLAEVEQFF. In nucleotides, the CDR3 is TGTGCCAGCAGTTACATGGGACTAGCGGAAGTCGAGCAGTTCTTC.

The gene calls are TRBV2 and TRBJ2-1; 7 bases match TRBD1. Germline CDR1 is SNHLY and CDR2 is FYNNEI. There are 14 residues in the CDR3. Trimming cost V 8 bases and J 3 bases; bases outside gene matches: 7. In DNA, the CDR3 is TGTGCCAGCGGAAGGGGGACAGTCTACAATGAGCAGTTCTTC. Amino acid sequence: CASGRGTVYNEQFF.

The chain recombines TRBV28 with TRBJ2-7; tentative D call: TRBD2 (5 bases). Germline loops: CDR1 MDHEN, CDR2 SYDVKM. The CDR3 loop spans 10 amino acids. V lost 6 bases, J lost 7 bases, and 7 bases lay in between. CDR3 loop: CASSRGEQYF. In DNA, the CDR3 is TGTGCCAGCAGCCGAGGGGAGCAGTACTTC.

This clonotype came up a few times. The chain links TRBV5-1 to TRBJ2-5, with D tentatively TRBD1 (5 bases). The germline V and J ends were trimmed by 1 base and 3 bases, with 16 bases remaining between them. This CDR3 comprises 16 residues. Germline V gene data show CDR1 as SGHRS and CDR2 as YFSETQ. The CDR3 is CASSLTGATEKETQYF. The CDR3 nucleotides read TGCGCCAGCAGCTTGACAGGAGCCACAGAGAAAGAGACCCAGTACTTC.